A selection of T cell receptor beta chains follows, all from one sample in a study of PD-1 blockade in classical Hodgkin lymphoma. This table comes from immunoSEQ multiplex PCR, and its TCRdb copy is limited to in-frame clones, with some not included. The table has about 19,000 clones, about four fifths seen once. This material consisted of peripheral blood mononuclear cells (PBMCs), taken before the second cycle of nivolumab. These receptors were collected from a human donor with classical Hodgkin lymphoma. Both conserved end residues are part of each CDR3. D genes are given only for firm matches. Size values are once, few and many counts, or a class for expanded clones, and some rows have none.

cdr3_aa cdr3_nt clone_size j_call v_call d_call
CASRIPLSPGGYTF TGTGCCAGCAGAATACCCTTGTCCCCTGGGGGCTACACCTTC few TRBJ1-2 TRBV28 -
CASSRWGAGETQYF TGCGCCAGCAGTAGGTGGGGGGCTGGGGAGACCCAGTACTTC - TRBJ2-5 TRBV10-2 -
CASSLRSGANVLTF TGTGCCAGCAGTCTGCGCTCTGGGGCCAACGTCCTGACTTTC - TRBJ2-6 TRBV6-4 -
CASSLLDRGYEQYF TGTGCCAGCAGCTTGTTGGACAGGGGATACGAGCAGTACTTC few TRBJ2-7 TRBV5-6 TRBD1
CASSVGQATNEKLFF TGTGCCAGCAGCGTAGGCCAGGCAACTAATGAAAAACTGTTTTTT few TRBJ1-4 TRBV9 -
CASSRTGTASYNEQFF TGCGCCAGCAGCCGAACCGGGACGGCGTCCTACAATGAGCAGTTCTTC - TRBJ2-1 TRBV5-1 -
CASSYSGDNLNTIYF TGTGCCAGCAGTTACTCGGGGGACAACTTAAACACCATATATTTT - TRBJ1-3 TRBV6-6 -
CASSLGVGTQGNYGYTF TGCGCCAGCAGCTTGGGAGTAGGGACCCAGGGGAACTATGGCTACACCTTC - TRBJ1-2 TRBV5-1 -
CSVVGGGQETQYF TGCAGCGTTGTAGGCGGGGGCCAAGAGACCCAGTACTTC - TRBJ2-5 TRBV29-1 TRBD2
CASSHTRSAGGETEAFF TGCGCCAGCAGCCATACCCGCTCGGCAGGCGGCGAAACTGAAGCTTTCTTT - TRBJ1-1 TRBV4-3 -
CASSLDLLSGRAREQFF TGTGCCAGCAGCTTAGATCTCCTAAGCGGGAGGGCTCGGGAGCAGTTCTTC - TRBJ2-1 TRBV11-2 TRBD2
CAINEGDTEAFF TGTGCCATCAATGAGGGGGACACTGAAGCTTTCTTT - TRBJ1-1 TRBV10-3 -
CASSEVNRDYGYTF TGTGCCAGCAGTGAGGTTAACAGGGACTATGGCTACACCTTC - TRBJ1-2 TRBV2 -
CASSVEPGGNYGYTF TGTGCCAGCAGCGTAGAGCCAGGGGGGAACTATGGCTACACCTTC once TRBJ1-2 TRBV9 TRBD1
CASSVGPEDYEQYF TGTGCCAGCAGCGTAGGTCCGGAGGACTACGAGCAGTACTTC few TRBJ2-7 TRBV9 -
CASRYQGPGSDGYTF TGCGCCAGCAGGTACCAGGGTCCTGGTTCGGATGGCTACACCTTC once TRBJ1-2 TRBV4-3 -
CASSSHRAYSNQPQHF TGTGCCAGCAGCTCCCACAGGGCTTATAGCAATCAGCCCCAGCATTTT - TRBJ1-5 TRBV7-2 -
CASSLDRESAGELFF TGTGCCAGCAGCTTGGACAGGGAGTCGGCCGGGGAGCTGTTTTTT - TRBJ2-2 TRBV5-4 -
CASSTVGLTSGRNEQFF TGTGCCAGCAGCACTGTGGGGCTGACTAGCGGGAGGAATGAGCAGTTCTTC few TRBJ2-1 TRBV28 TRBD2
CASSLRTGALEQYF TGTGCCAGCAGTCTCCGGACAGGGGCTCTCGAGCAGTACTTC - TRBJ2-7 TRBV11-2 TRBD1
CASSGQPNTEAFF TGTGCCAGCAGTGGGCAGCCGAACACTGAAGCTTTCTTT - TRBJ1-1 TRBV2 -
CATSRGGQGVTEAFF TGTGCCACCAGCAGAGGAGGACAGGGCGTGACTGAAGCTTTCTTT - TRBJ1-1 TRBV15 TRBD1
CASSITWVDTEAFF TGTGCCAGTAGTATCACTTGGGTGGACACTGAAGCTTTCTTT - TRBJ1-1 TRBV19 -
CASSRRTGGSTEAFF TGTGCCAGCAGCAGAAGGACAGGGGGCTCCACTGAAGCTTTCTTT - TRBJ1-1 TRBV5-6 TRBD1
CASSQDRSDNEQFF TGCGCCAGCAGCCAAGATAGAAGTGACAATGAGCAGTTCTTC - TRBJ2-1 TRBV4-3 -
CASSLDTNYGYTF TGTGCCAGCAGTTTGGATACTAACTATGGCTACACCTTC few TRBJ1-2 TRBV27 -
CAISESVRESYNEQFF TGTGCCATCAGTGAGTCTGTGCGGGAGTCCTACAATGAGCAGTTCTTC - TRBJ2-1 TRBV10-3 TRBD2
CASSSGPTAGQYF TGTGCCAGCAGCTCGGGACCGACGGCGGGGCAGTACTTC few TRBJ2-7 TRBV11-3 -
CAWRVRDVKIIYGYTF TGTGCCTGGCGAGTTAGGGACGTCAAAATCATCTATGGCTACACCTTC - TRBJ1-2 TRBV30 -
CASSLALVKGLDTGELFF TGTGCCAGCAGCTTAGCGTTAGTTAAAGGGCTCGACACCGGGGAGCTGTTTTTT once TRBJ2-2 TRBV7-2 -
CASSPAGASYEQYF TGTGCCAGCAGTCCTGCAGGGGCCTCCTACGAGCAGTACTTC once TRBJ2-7 TRBV28 -
CASSPDSNQPQHF TGCGCCAGCAGTCCGGATAGCAATCAGCCCCAGCATTTT once TRBJ1-5 TRBV4-3 -
CASSQDRGANEKLFF TGTGCCAGCAGCCAGGACAGGGGGGCTAATGAAAAACTGTTTTTT - TRBJ1-4 TRBV5-4 TRBD1
CASSLRTRNSPLHF TGTGCCAGCAGCCTCAGGACCCGTAATTCACCCCTCCACTTT once TRBJ1-6 TRBV5-4 -
CASSQDRGTIASPLHF TGCGCCAGCAGCCAAGATCGAGGAACGATTGCTTCACCCCTCCACTTT few TRBJ1-6 TRBV4-3 -
CAISESRGNEKLFF TGTGCCATCAGTGAGTCGCGGGGGAATGAAAAACTGTTTTTT once TRBJ1-4 TRBV10-3 -